These T cell receptor beta chains were read from a single sample in a study of T-cell reconstitution after alpha-beta-depleted transplantation in children. One entry per CDR3 protein results from TCRdb running MiXCR on the PCR reads. Of 200,000 to 250,000 distinct CDR3 sequences detected, 5.5% to 7% appear once; the ten largest clones hold just over 5.5%. Material: PBMCs, obtained before TCRalphabeta/CD19-depleted stem cell transplant. The source is a boy younger than 10 with acute lymphoblastic leukemia, due to receive a stem cell transplant. The CDR3 runs from the conserved cysteine through the conserved F or W. The D gene is left open where the match is weak. Not all rows give a size; the values are once, few, many and, for expanded clones, a class.

cdr3_length	v_call	d_call	clone_size	j_call	cdr3_nt	cdr3_aa
14	TRBV6-2/TRBV6-3	TRBD2	many	TRBJ2-7	TGTGCCAGCAGTCGCGCGGGAGTGGGGTACGAGCAGTACTTC	CASSRAGVGYEQYF
12	TRBV29-1	TRBD2	many	TRBJ2-5	TGCAGCGTCAGCGGGGGGGGAGAGACCCAGTACTTC	CSVSGGGETQYF
13	TRBV11-2	.	.	TRBJ2-1	TGTGCCAGCAGCTCAGTCGTCCACAATGAGCAGTTCTTC	CASSSVVHNEQFF
13	TRBV11-2	.	.	TRBJ1-1	TGTGCCAGCAGCTCCGCCCTAGACACTGAAGCTTTCTTT	CASSSALDTEAFF
15	TRBV12-3/TRBV12-4	TRBD1	many	TRBJ1-5	TGTGCCAGCAGTTTATTTGCAGGGGGCGGCCAGCCCCAGCATTTT	CASSLFAGGGQPQHF
16	TRBV20-1	TRBD2	many	TRBJ2-5	TGCAGTGCTAGTTTGACTAGCGGGAGGAACCAAGAGACCCAGTACTTC	CSASLTSGRNQETQYF
15	TRBV11-2	.	.	TRBJ2-2	TGTGCCAGCAGCTTAAGTGGCCTGAACACCGAGGAGCTGTTTTTT	CASSLSGLNTEELFF
18	TRBV18	.	.	TRBJ1-2	TGTGCCAGCTCACCAAAGCAAGTCCCGGACAGCTCGAGCTATGGCTACACCTTC	CASSPKQVPDSSSYGYTF
18	TRBV7-9	TRBD1	many	TRBJ1-4	TGTGCCAGCAGTGGGGACAGGGTGTCGGATGACCTAGGAGTAAAACTGTTTTTT	CASSGDRVSDDLGVKLFF
16	TRBV20-1	TRBD1	.	TRBJ2-7	TGCAGTGCTAGAGATAGTTGGGGACAGGGGATCTACGAGCAGTACTTC	CSARDSWGQGIYEQYF
14	TRBV28	.	many	TRBJ2-3	TGTGCCACCTACCGGGGCCCTAGCACAGATACGCAGTATTTT	CATYRGPSTDTQYF
13	TRBV7-9	.	many	TRBJ2-2	TGTGCCAGCAGCTCGACAGGTCCCGGGGAGCTGTTTTTT	CASSSTGPGELFF
17	TRBV28	TRBD1	few	TRBJ1-2	TGTGCCAGCAGTCCCCAGGAGGGGGCGACCCGGTACCTTGGCTACACCTTC	CASSPQEGATRYLGYTF
15	TRBV10-3	TRBD2	many	TRBJ2-5	TGTGCCATCAGTGAGGGACTAGCGGGGGTCGGGACCCAGTACTTC	CAISEGLAGVGTQYF
13	TRBV2	.	many	TRBJ2-1	TGTGCCAGCAGTGGGCAGGGCATCAATGAGCAGTTCTTC	CASSGQGINEQFF
16	TRBV12-3/TRBV12-4	TRBD2	many	TRBJ2-1	TGTGCCAGCAGTTTATCTAGCGGGGGGGCTAACAATGAGCAGTTCTTC	CASSLSSGGANNEQFF
14	TRBV25-1	.	many	TRBJ2-1	TGTGCCAGCAGCCCTAACCCCAAGCTGGGGGCGCGGTTCTTC	CASSPNPKLGARFF
12	TRBV24-1	.	.	TRBJ1-1	TGTGCCACCAGTGACAGCGGTTATGAAGCTTTCTTT	CATSDSGYEAFF
21	TRBV6-2/TRBV6-3	.	few	TRBJ2-1	TGTGCCAGCAGAAACTCTTGGACAGGATATTGGCTAGCGGCGGAGGACAATGAGCAGTTCTTC	CASRNSWTGYWLAAEDNEQFF
11	TRBV5-1	.	few	TRBJ2-7	TGCGCCAGCCGAGGGGCGACCGAGCAGTACTTC	CASRGATEQYF
14	TRBV20-1	.	few	TRBJ1-3	TGCAGTGCTAGAGAGATATTCTCTGGAAACACCATATATTTT	CSAREIFSGNTIYF
13	TRBV7-9	.	many	TRBJ2-1	TGTGCCAGCAGCTTTTTAACCTACAATGAGCAGTTCTTC	CASSFLTYNEQFF
13	TRBV11-2	.	many	TRBJ1-4	TGTGCCAGCAGAAGAGGGGAAGGGGAAAAACTGTTTTTT	CASRRGEGEKLFF
12	TRBV29-1	.	many	TRBJ2-7	TGCAGCGGAGGGGGGCCCTCCTACGAGCAGTACTTC	CSGGGPSYEQYF
13	TRBV30	.	.	TRBJ1-3	TGTGCCTGGAGTGTCAGCTCTGGAAACACCATATATTTT	CAWSVSSGNTIYF
13	TRBV28	TRBD2	many	TRBJ2-3	TGTGCCAGCACCCTAGCGGGAATACATACGCAGTATTTT	CASTLAGIHTQYF
11	TRBV20-1	.	.	TRBJ2-7	TGCAGTGCTAGCGACTCCTACGAGCAGTACTTC	CSASDSYEQYF
15	TRBV6-5	.	few	TRBJ2-7	TGTGCCAGCAGCCAAAGGGACACTCTCCGCTACGAGCAGTACTTC	CASSQRDTLRYEQYF